Listed below are T cell receptor beta chains from one sample, sequenced in a study of human T cells and chemical hapten exposure. TCRdb fed the RACE reads into MiXCR, producing one record per CDR3 protein. This table holds about 190,000 distinct CDR3 sequences, roughly a quarter found once. The sequenced sample was whole blood, obtained in connection with sensitization to the hapten diphenylcyclopropenone (DPC). The receptor source for this set is a woman in her 40s with alopecia areata. Some clones in this sample may be carry-over from other donors' samples. Both conserved end residues are part of each CDR3.

TRBV6-5,TRBJ2-7,CASKAREGTYEQYF
TRBV5-6,TRBJ2-3,CASSLTSGRAYTQYF
TRBV15,TRBJ2-7,CATSRDTGGGYEQYF
TRBV20-1,TRBJ2-3,CSAGTALAGARGTDTQYF
TRBV4-1,TRBJ2-4,CASSPGLAGGLAKNIQYF
TRBV28,TRBJ2-7,CASSSGQPHYEQYF
TRBV20-1,TRBJ2-7,CSASSPQDFSYEQYF
TRBV10-3,TRBJ2-6,CAIKKGTAYSGANVLTF
TRBV4-2,TRBJ2-2,CASSQVGGRGGTGELFF
TRBV5-1,TRBJ1-5,CASSLAPRGHSNQPQHF
TRBV11-2,TRBJ2-3,CASSLMAGHLKDTQYF
TRBV24-1,TRBJ2-1,CATSDRANNEQFF
TRBV25-1,TRBJ2-1,CASSEFGGGFANEQFF
TRBV10-3,TRBJ2-7,CAISEYGIAGGYYEQYF
TRBV30,TRBJ1-3,CAWSFPYKRNTIYF
TRBV20-1,TRBJ1-5,CSASRGERSQPQHF
TRBV29-1,TRBJ1-1,CSVQSSREAFF
TRBV20-1,TRBJ2-1,CSAALAGGVGEQFF
TRBV15,TRBJ2-5,CATAGGRASQETQYF
TRBV12-3/TRBV12-4,TRBJ2-1,CASREASEQFF
TRBV7-6,TRBJ2-1,CASSPSGSKYNEQFF
TRBV20-1,TRBJ2-7,CSASPGTGPYEQYF
TRBV7-2,TRBJ2-5,CASSLLETQYF
TRBV9,TRBJ2-4,CASSADRRSQNIQYF
TRBV2,TRBJ2-7,CASGDTPSYEQYF
TRBV7-9,TRBJ2-5,CASQGYQETQYF
TRBV12-3/TRBV12-4,TRBJ1-1,CASSQGVEAFF
TRBV5-1,TRBJ2-5,CASSFLGQGQETQYF
TRBV7-9,TRBJ2-7,CASSFGRAYEQYF
TRBV27,TRBJ1-6,CASSLWQPNNSPLHF
TRBV4-3,TRBJ2-4,CASSQAGGPKNIQYF
TRBV7-2,TRBJ2-7,CVSSPDRLTIYEQYF
TRBV28,TRBJ2-1,CASRRTGSYNEQFF
TRBV5-6,TRBJ2-4,CASSAPENIQYF
TRBV21-1,TRBJ2-1,CASSSWREGHEQFF
TRBV27,TRBJ2-6,CASSLVAGYGANVLTF
TRBV6-6,TRBJ2-1,CASSYFGGGNNEQFF
TRBV10-3,TRBJ2-5,CASGRPQETQYF
TRBV7-8,TRBJ2-1,CASSLAQGAGDNEQFF
TRBV5-4,TRBJ2-2,CASSKVNQGTGELFF
TRBV6-1,TRBJ1-5,CASSSREVAHQPQHF
TRBV15,TRBJ2-7,CATSRDEGYEQYF
TRBV10-3,TRBJ2-3,CAISESPTDTQYF
TRBV20-1,TRBJ1-6,CSARVGSSYNSPLHF
TRBV20-1,TRBJ1-5,CSAREANNQPQHF
TRBV12-3/TRBV12-4,TRBJ2-3,CASTQFWGDTQYF
TRBV18,TRBJ2-1,CASSPLAGDNEQFF
TRBV4-3,TRBJ2-7,CASSQDPGGSYEQYF
TRBV4-1,TRBJ2-7,CASSQPPGSEQYF
TRBV7-9,TRBJ1-1,CASSEGWGQNTEAFF